This TCR beta chain was identified in a study of T cells in women clearing cervical HPV infection. Broader study findings: Associations may precede or follow infection; HPV-specific or memory T cells were not isolated.

This CDR3 contains 14 residues. V lost 0 bases to trimming and J lost 7 bases, with 15 bases between them. Germline CDR1 reads GTSNPN; CDR2 reads SVGIG (reference sequence). Measured with immunoSEQ multiplex PCR; TCRdb has only the in-frame clones, and not every one. The sample is made up of around 22,000 clones, and the top ten hold over 9% of it. Comments on this clone: The antigen is unknown. The CDR3 goes on 3 residues after the read ends, and that part is filled in from the germline J gene.

The J gene is TRBJ1-1, the V gene TRBV30; D might be TRBD1 (6 bases). What was sequenced was blood buffy coat. The origin of this receptor is a woman aged 18 to 75 with a cervical HPV16 infection that either progressed to CIN3+ or cleared (not recorded which). Incomplete CDR3 DNA: TGTGCCTGGAGTGTCCTGGGCAGGGGAAGTGAA. Its protein is CAWSVLGRGSE. The whole CDR3 sequence is CAWSVLGRGSEAFF.